The present T cell receptor (beta chain) was sequenced within a study of cytomegalovirus exposure and HLA in healthy donors. About the research overall: Sequencing of some 200 million T cells in an earlier analysis found 95 million to 120 million unique TCR beta sequences.

CDR3 length equals 14 residues. V was pared by 1 base and J by 7 bases, with 4 bases of the junction left unmatched. Germline V gives CDR1 LGHNA, CDR2 YSLEER. To note about this clone: Its antigen is still unknown.

Study-level results: Overall, 164 TCR beta chains were annotated as cytomegalovirus-associated. Relative to equally common others, HLA-associated TCR beta chains showed greater clonal expansion in a later analysis.

PCR amplification relied on 60 Vbeta primers (plus 13 Jbeta primers). Data came from immunoSEQ multiplex PCR; TCRdb stores just in-frame clones and leaves some out. Of around 98,000 clones in the sample, around three quarters were seen once. V and J are TRBV4-3 and TRBJ2-3, with 8 nucleotides matching TRBD2. The origin of this receptor is a human donor in good health. The source material was PBMCs. CDR3 sequence reads: CASSQGPGGNTQYF. CDR3 DNA: TGCGCCAGCAGCCAAGGGCCGGGGGGGAATACGCAGTATTTT.